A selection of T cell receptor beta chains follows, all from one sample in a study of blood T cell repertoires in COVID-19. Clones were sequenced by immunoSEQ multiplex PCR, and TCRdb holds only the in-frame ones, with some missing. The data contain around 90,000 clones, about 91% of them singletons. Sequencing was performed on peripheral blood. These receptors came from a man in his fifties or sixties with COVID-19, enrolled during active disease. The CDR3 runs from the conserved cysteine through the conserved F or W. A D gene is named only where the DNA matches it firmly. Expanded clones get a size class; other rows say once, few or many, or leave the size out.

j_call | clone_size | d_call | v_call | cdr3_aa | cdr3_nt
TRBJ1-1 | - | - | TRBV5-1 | CASSAQGNTEAFF | TGCGCCAGCAGCGCCCAGGGGAACACTGAAGCTTTCTTT
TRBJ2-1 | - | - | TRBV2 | CASSPTGSTSEQFF | TGTGCCAGCAGTCCGACAGGTTCAACAAGTGAGCAGTTCTTC
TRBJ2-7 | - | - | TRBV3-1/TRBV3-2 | CASSQRDSGYEQYF | TGTGCCAGCAGCCAACGGGATAGCGGTTACGAGCAGTACTTC
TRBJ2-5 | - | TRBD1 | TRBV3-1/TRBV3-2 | CASSQAWDRETQYF | TGTGCCAGCAGCCAGGCCTGGGACAGAGAGACCCAGTACTTC
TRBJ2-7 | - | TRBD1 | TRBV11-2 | CASSLSGTGGLLGEQYF | TGTGCCAGCAGCTTATCCGGGACAGGGGGTCTACTGGGCGAGCAGTACTTC
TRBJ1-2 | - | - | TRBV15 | CATSSPDRPEGYTF | TGTGCCACCAGCAGCCCGGACAGACCTGAGGGCTACACCTTC
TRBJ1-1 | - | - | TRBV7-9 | CASSYLAGGTEAFF | TGTGCCAGCAGCTACCTCGCAGGAGGGACTGAAGCTTTCTTT
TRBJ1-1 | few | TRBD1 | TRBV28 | CASSLRRDRGEAFF | TGTGCCAGCAGTTTACGCCGGGACAGGGGTGAAGCTTTCTTT
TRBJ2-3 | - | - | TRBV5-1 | CASSFRGGGISTDTQYF | TGCGCCAGCAGCTTCCGTGGAGGGGGCATCAGCACAGATACGCAGTATTTT
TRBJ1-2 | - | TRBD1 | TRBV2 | CASKLDRTTGYGYTF | TGTGCCAGCAAGCTGGACAGGACGACGGGCTATGGCTACACCTTC
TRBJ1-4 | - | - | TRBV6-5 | CASVEAASIEKLFF | TGTGCCAGCGTAGAGGCAGCTAGTATAGAAAAACTGTTTTTT
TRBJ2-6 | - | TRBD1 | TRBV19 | CASKSGTGISGANVLTF | TGTGCCAGTAAATCAGGGACAGGCATCTCTGGGGCCAACGTCCTGACTTTC
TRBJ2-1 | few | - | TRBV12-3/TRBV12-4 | CATARYNEQFF | TGTGCCACTGCACGGTACAATGAGCAGTTCTTC
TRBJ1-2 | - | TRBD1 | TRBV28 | CASSVGGQGDGYTF | TGTGCCAGCAGCGTGGGGGGACAGGGGGATGGCTACACCTTC
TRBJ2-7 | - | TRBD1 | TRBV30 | CAWSRDRPYEQYF | TGTGCCTGGAGTCGGGACAGGCCCTACGAGCAGTACTTC
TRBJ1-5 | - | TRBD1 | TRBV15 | CATSRSPGQGVFNQPQHF | TGTGCCACCAGCAGAAGCCCGGGACAGGGCGTCTTCAATCAGCCCCAGCATTTT
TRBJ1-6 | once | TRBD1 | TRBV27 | CASSPQGAMSSYNSPLHF | TGTGCCAGCAGTCCACAGGGGGCTATGAGCTCCTATAATTCACCCCTCCACTTT
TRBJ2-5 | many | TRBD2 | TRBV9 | CASSVEELAGAQYF | TGTGCCAGCAGCGTAGAAGAACTAGCGGGGGCCCAGTACTTC
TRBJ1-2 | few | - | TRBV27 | CASSLSPDYGYTF | TGTGCCAGCAGTTTAAGCCCGGACTATGGCTACACCTTC
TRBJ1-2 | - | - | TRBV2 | CASSEIVFYTF | TGTGCCAGCAGTGAAATAGTTTTCTACACCTTC
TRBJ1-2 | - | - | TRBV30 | CAWSVLGVGYTF | TGTGCCTGGAGTGTACTCGGGGTGGGCTACACCTTC
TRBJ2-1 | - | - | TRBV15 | CATSRDRVVAGPSQKFF | TGTGCCACCAGCAGAGATCGAGTGGTGGCAGGGCCCTCACAGAAGTTCTTC
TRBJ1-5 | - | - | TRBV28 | CASSSVGGNQPQHF | TGTGCCAGCAGCTCCGTGGGAGGCAATCAGCCCCAGCATTTT
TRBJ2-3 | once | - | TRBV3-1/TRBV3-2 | CASSPDQTRLTDTQYF | TGTGCCAGCAGCCCCGACCAGACACGGCTCACAGATACGCAGTATTTT
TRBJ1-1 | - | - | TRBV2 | CASSPNISPEAFF | TGTGCCAGCAGTCCCAATATCAGTCCTGAAGCTTTCTTT
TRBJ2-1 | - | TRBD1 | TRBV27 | CASSLDRGNEQFF | TGTGCCAGCAGTCTCGACAGGGGGAATGAGCAGTTCTTC
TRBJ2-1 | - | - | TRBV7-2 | CASSLVPGGFAYNEQFF | TGTGCCAGCAGCTTAGTCCCGGGGGGCTTCGCCTACAATGAGCAGTTCTTC
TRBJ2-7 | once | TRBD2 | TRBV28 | CASSAPGGGTYEQYF | TGTGCCAGCAGCGCCCCGGGAGGCGGTACCTACGAGCAGTACTTC
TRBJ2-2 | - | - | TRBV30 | CACLGSTTGELFF | TGTGCCTGTCTCGGGTCGACCACCGGGGAGCTGTTTTTT
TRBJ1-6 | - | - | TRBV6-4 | CASSDGGNSPLHF | TGTGCCAGCAGTGACGGGGGGAATTCACCCCTCCACTTT
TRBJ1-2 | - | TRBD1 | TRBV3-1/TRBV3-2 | CASSQRDRGSGYGYTF | TGTGCCAGCAGCCAAAGGGACAGGGGGTCCGGGTATGGCTACACCTTC
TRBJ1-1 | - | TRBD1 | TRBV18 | CASSPELGQGGTRNTEAFF | TGTGCCAGCTCACCGGAACTGGGACAGGGGGGCACTAGGAACACTGAAGCTTTCTTT
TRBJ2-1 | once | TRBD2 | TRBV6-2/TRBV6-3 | CASSPGLAVLINEQFF | TGTGCCAGCAGCCCAGGACTAGCGGTCCTTATAAATGAGCAGTTCTTC
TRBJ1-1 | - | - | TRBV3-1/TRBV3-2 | CASSHYSGTEAFF | TGTGCCAGCAGCCATTATTCGGGGACTGAAGCTTTCTTT
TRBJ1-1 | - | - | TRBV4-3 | CASSQDQGTEAFF | TGCGCCAGCAGCCAAGATCAGGGGACTGAAGCTTTCTTT
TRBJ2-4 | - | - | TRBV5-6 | CASSLARVQNIQYF | TGTGCCAGCAGCTTGGCCAGGGTTCAAAACATTCAGTACTTC